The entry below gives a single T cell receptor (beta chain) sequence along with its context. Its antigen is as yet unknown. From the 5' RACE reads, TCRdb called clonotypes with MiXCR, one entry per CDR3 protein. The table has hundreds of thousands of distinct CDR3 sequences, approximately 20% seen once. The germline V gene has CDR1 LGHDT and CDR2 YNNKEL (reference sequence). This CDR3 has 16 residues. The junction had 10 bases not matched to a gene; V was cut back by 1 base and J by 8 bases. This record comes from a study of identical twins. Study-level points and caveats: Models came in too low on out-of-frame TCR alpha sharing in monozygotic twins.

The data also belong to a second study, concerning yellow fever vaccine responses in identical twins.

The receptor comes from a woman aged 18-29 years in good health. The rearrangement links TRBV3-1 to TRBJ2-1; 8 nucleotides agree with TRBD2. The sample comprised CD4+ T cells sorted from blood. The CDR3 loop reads CASSQGNRLAYDEQFF. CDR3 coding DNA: TGTGCCAGCAGCCAAGGGAACCGACTAGCGTACGATGAGCAGTTCTTC.